This T cell receptor (beta chain) originates from a study of T cells in Graves' hyperthyroidism and ophthalmopathy. General observations from the study: Most clonotypes that expanded in the thyroid above 0.001 also showed up in blood. Ophthalmopathy, which appeared later, was predicted by the model a median around 6 months before onset. Using 13 V-J features, a model discriminated ophthalmopathy from stable hyperthyroidism.

Patients aged 18 to 65 had newly diagnosed hyperthyroidism of under 2 months' duration. Details on this clonotype: Its target is unknown.

RNA transcripts were the template for amplifying TCR beta CDR3 regions. First-round RT-PCR with HTBI primers amplified the TCR CDR3 region. TCRdb fed the multiplex PCR reads into MiXCR, producing one record per CDR3 protein. The table includes about 380,000 distinct CDR3 sequences, around 14% detected once. Trimming removed 1 base at V and 1 base at J, with 9 bases between. Germline CDR1 reads SGHRS; CDR2 reads YFSETQ. The CDR3 totals 15 residues. V gene TRBV5-1 combines with J gene TRBJ2-1, with D unclear. This clonotype was sampled from a woman aged 55-70 years with Graves' hyperthyroidism. Sequencing input: blood. The CDR3 region is CASSLRRRSYNEQFF. CDR3 nucleotide sequence: TGCGCCAGCAGCTTGAGGCGTAGGTCCTACAATGAGCAGTTCTTC.